The clone carrying this TCR beta chain was counted once. The antigen remains undetermined. Other DNA sequences in the same sample also yield this CDR3. Trimming removed 1 base at V and 1 base at J, with 11 bases between. CDR1 and CDR2 from the germline V gene are KGHSH and LQKENI. This CDR3 is 16 amino acids long. This entry is derived from a study of shared clonotypes between healthy human individuals. General study findings and limits: Naive subsets generally exceeded memory subsets in estimated richness.

The study ran the assay at deep level. Profiled with immunoSEQ multiplex PCR; TCRdb holds only in-frame clones, not every one. Of more than 2,000,000 clones detected, over 90% appear once; the ten largest clones hold approximately 0.4%. The clonotype originates from a man aged 18 to 29 in good health. Some clones in this sample may be carry-over from other donors' samples. The chain carries TRBV18 and TRBJ2-4; maybe TRBD1 (6 bases). The specimen was naive CD4+ T cells from PBMCs. Noted subset: CD45RA+ positively selected. The CDR3 DNA reads TGTGCCAGCTCACCACTGGCAGGGGTGGCCAAAAACATTCAGTACTTC. It encodes CASSPLAGVAKNIQYF.